The entry below gives a single T cell receptor (beta chain) sequence along with its context. Its antigen is unidentified. CDR3 length: 17 residues. Germline V lookup: CDR1 LNHDA, CDR2 SQIVND (reference sequence). V was cut by 4 bases and J by 0 bases, with 16 bases left in between. This record comes from a study of shared clonotypes between healthy human individuals. Whole-study context: Every donor yielded three CD4 naive, three CD4 memory, two CD8 naive and one CD8 memory plate. General study points: Investigators collected only blood, and repertoires in tissues likely differ. Memory subsets generally showed lower estimated richness than naive subsets.

Only in-frame clones appear in the TCRdb table, and some are missing; sequencing was by immunoSEQ multiplex PCR. This table holds a few million clones, approximately 96% found once. Healthy adults negative for HIV, lacking recent acute infections or vaccinations, served as donors. This sequence originates from a man aged 18-30 years in good health. J is TRBJ2-1 and V is TRBV19; D remains unclear. The specimen was naive CD4+ T cells sorted from blood. Subset of the sample: CD45RA+ positively selected. CDR3 in amino acids: CASSTLLGRSSYNEQFF. The DNA for the CDR3 is TGTGCCAGTAGTACATTACTCGGACGGAGCTCCTACAATGAGCAGTTCTTC.